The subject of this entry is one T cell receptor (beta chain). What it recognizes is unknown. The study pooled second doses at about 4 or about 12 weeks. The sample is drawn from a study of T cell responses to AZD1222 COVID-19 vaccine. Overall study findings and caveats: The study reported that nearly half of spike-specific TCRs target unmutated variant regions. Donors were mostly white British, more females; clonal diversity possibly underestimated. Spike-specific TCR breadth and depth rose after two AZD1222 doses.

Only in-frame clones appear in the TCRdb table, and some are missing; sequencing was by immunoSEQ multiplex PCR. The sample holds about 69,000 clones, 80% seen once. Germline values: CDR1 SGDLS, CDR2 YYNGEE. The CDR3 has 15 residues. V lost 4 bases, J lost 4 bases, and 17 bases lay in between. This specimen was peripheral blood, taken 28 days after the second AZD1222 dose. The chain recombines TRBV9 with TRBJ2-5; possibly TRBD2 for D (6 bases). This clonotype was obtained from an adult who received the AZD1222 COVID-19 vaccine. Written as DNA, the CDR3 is TGTGCCAGCAGCTCAACGACTGGGGGAGGAGAGACCCAGTACTTC. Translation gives CASSSTTGGGETQYF.